Listed below are T cell receptor beta chains from one sample, sequenced in a study of identical twins. TCRdb redid the calling of the 5' RACE reads with MiXCR, one entry per CDR3 protein. Of 510,000 or so distinct CDR3 sequences listed, about 15% are singletons. This sample also belongs to another study, concerning yellow fever vaccine responses in identical twins.

Specimen: CD4+ T cells sorted from blood. These receptors originate from a woman under 30 in good health. The CDR3 runs from the conserved cysteine through the conserved F or W. The order of the fields is V gene, J gene, D gene, clone size, CDR3 DNA, CDR3 protein. The D gene is left open where the match is weak. Part of the rows lack a size; the others show once, few, many or a class for expanded clones.

TRBV28	TRBJ1-2	.	few	TGTGCCAGCAGTTCGGACATCACTTATGGCTACACCTTC	CASSSDITYGYTF
TRBV28	TRBJ1-3	TRBD1	few	TGTGCCAGCAGTAGACAGGGGAGTGGAGACACCATATATTTT	CASSRQGSGDTIYF
TRBV28	TRBJ2-7	TRBD2	few	TGTGCCAGCATCGGGGCTCAGCGGGGGAGATCCTACGAGCAGTACTTC	CASIGAQRGRSYEQYF
TRBV7-9	TRBJ2-3	TRBD1	.	TGTGCCACCGTCCTGGGGGACAGGGGCGCAGATACGCAGTATTTT	CATVLGDRGADTQYF
TRBV6-1	TRBJ1-3	.	few	TGTGCCAGCAGCCGGACGACGCCGGGCCTCTCTGGAAACACCATATATTTT	CASSRTTPGLSGNTIYF
TRBV6-1	TRBJ2-3	.	few	TGTGCCAGCAGTGTCATGACAGATACGCAGTATTTT	CASSVMTDTQYF
TRBV7-9	TRBJ2-1	.	few	TGTGCCAGCAGCTTCAGGGCGGGTGACTCCTACAATGAGCAGTTCTTC	CASSFRAGDSYNEQFF
TRBV5-1	TRBJ2-3	TRBD2	.	TGCGCCAGCAGCCATCAAGGCCGGTCGGGGGGGCCAGATACGCAGTATTTT	CASSHQGRSGGPDTQYF
TRBV7-7	TRBJ2-5	TRBD2	.	TGTGCCAGCAGCTCCCGGGGGGGTTCCGAGACCCAGTACTTC	CASSSRGGSETQYF
TRBV28	TRBJ2-1	.	few	TGTGCCAGCAGTTTTAGGGGGAGGTTGCTAGGTGAGCAGTTCTTC	CASSFRGRLLGEQFF
TRBV12-3/TRBV12-4	TRBJ2-2	.	few	TGTGCCAGCAGTCCTCCGGGACTCCTGAACACCGGGGAGCTGTTTTTT	CASSPPGLLNTGELFF
TRBV28	TRBJ1-6	TRBD1	many	TGTGCCAGCAGTTTAATCGGGGACAGGCTCAATTCACCCCTCCACTTT	CASSLIGDRLNSPLHF
TRBV12-3/TRBV12-4	TRBJ1-2	TRBD1	.	TGTGCCAGCAGTTTACGGACAGGGTTGGCCTATGGCTACACCTTC	CASSLRTGLAYGYTF
TRBV5-1	TRBJ2-1	TRBD2	few	TGCGCCAGCAGCATGACTAGCGGGAGTGTCGATGAGCAGTTCTTC	CASSMTSGSVDEQFF
TRBV5-1	TRBJ2-1	TRBD2	.	TGCGCCAGCAGCTTGTACGGCGGGGGGGCCTACAATGAGCACTTCTTC	CASSLYGGGAYNEHFF
TRBV5-1	TRBJ2-2	.	many	TGCGCCAGCAGTCTACGAACCCAGGCGAACACCGGGGAGCTGTTTTTT	CASSLRTQANTGELFF
TRBV6-5	TRBJ2-3	.	.	TGTGCCAGCAGTTACTACTCGGCTAGCGCTAGCACAGATACGCAGTATTTT	CASSYYSASASTDTQYF
TRBV5-1	TRBJ2-1	TRBD2	.	TGCGCCAGCAGCAAGGGACTAGCGGGAGTGATTGGGAATGAGCAGTTCTTC	CASSKGLAGVIGNEQFF
TRBV6-1	TRBJ1-5	.	.	TGTGCCAGCGGATTAAGGGCGCAGAATCAGCCCCAGCATTTT	CASGLRAQNQPQHF
TRBV20-1	TRBJ1-6	.	.	TGCAGTGCTAGTGTAGAGGGGAGGCAATCACCCCTCCACTTT	CSASVEGRQSPLHF
TRBV7-2	TRBJ2-1	TRBD2	.	TGTGCCAGCAGCTTAAGACTAGCGATAAACTCCTACAATGAGCAGTTCTTC	CASSLRLAINSYNEQFF
TRBV20-1	TRBJ2-1	.	.	TGCAGTGCCGAGGATGAGCAGTTCTTC	CSAEDEQFF
TRBV7-9	TRBJ1-1	.	.	TGTGCCAGCAGCTTTGGGCTACCAGGGAACACTGAAGCTTTCTTT	CASSFGLPGNTEAFF
TRBV3-1	TRBJ2-1	.	.	TGTGCCAGCAGCCAATCTATCGGCAATTACAATGAGCAGTTCTTC	CASSQSIGNYNEQFF
TRBV5-1	TRBJ2-2	TRBD2	.	TGCGCCAGCAGCTTGGCTCTCAGTATGACTAGCGGGAGGGCCATGGACACCGGGGAGCTGTTTTTT	CASSLALSMTSGRAMDTGELFF
TRBV18	TRBJ2-1	TRBD2	.	TGTGCCAGCTCACCACCTGGGGCTAGCGGGGGGTCCTACAATGAGCAGTTCTTC	CASSPPGASGGSYNEQFF
TRBV20-1	TRBJ1-6	.	.	TGCAGTGCTAGAGTGGGCACCGGTAATTCACCCCTCCACTTT	CSARVGTGNSPLHF
TRBV24-1	TRBJ2-1	.	.	TGTGCCACCAGAGGGGACAATGAGCAGTTCTTC	CATRGDNEQFF
TRBV27	TRBJ1-2	TRBD1	.	TGTGCCAGCAGTTCGAACACAGGGGTCCATGGCTACACCTTC	CASSSNTGVHGYTF
TRBV3-1	TRBJ2-1	.	.	TGTGCCAGCAGTTCAAACATAGCCAACAATGAGCAGTTCTTC	CASSSNIANNEQFF
TRBV3-1	TRBJ1-3	TRBD1	few	TGTGCCAGCAGCCCCGGGACAGGGGGCGCTGGAAACACCATATATTTT	CASSPGTGGAGNTIYF
TRBV5-1	TRBJ1-2	TRBD1	many	TGCGCCAGCAGCTTGGAACCGGGACAGACTAACTATGGCTACACCTTC	CASSLEPGQTNYGYTF
TRBV12-3/TRBV12-4	TRBJ2-2	.	few	TGTGCCAGCAGTTCATTCGACCCCGGGGAGCTGTTTTTT	CASSSFDPGELFF
TRBV11-2	TRBJ2-4	.	.	TGTGCCAGCAGCTTAGATCAATTAGCCAAAAACATTCAGTACTTC	CASSLDQLAKNIQYF
TRBV4-2	TRBJ2-7	TRBD2	.	TGTGCCAGCAGCCAAGACGGGGGGGACTCCTACGAGCAGTACTTC	CASSQDGGDSYEQYF
TRBV10-2	TRBJ2-3	TRBD2	.	TGCGCCAGCAGTGAGAGGTTGGGGGCCGGGACTAGTAGGGATACGCAGTATTTT	CASSERLGAGTSRDTQYF
TRBV15	TRBJ2-5	TRBD1	few	TGTGCCACCAGCAAAGCGGACAGGGTGGAGACCCAGTACTTC	CATSKADRVETQYF
TRBV20-1	TRBJ2-1	TRBD1	few	TGCAGTGCTAGGGGGACAGGTGTTAGTGAGCAGTTCTTC	CSARGTGVSEQFF
TRBV28	TRBJ2-3	.	few	TGTGCCAGCAGACCATCTCCGGGACAAACCTCCACAGATACGCAGTATTTT	CASRPSPGQTSTDTQYF
TRBV7-9	TRBJ1-1	.	.	TGTGCCAGCAGAACGATACAGGGCTCCACCCTTGAAGCTTTCTTT	CASRTIQGSTLEAFF
TRBV14	TRBJ2-1	TRBD2	few	TGTGCCAGCAGCCTTAAGATTGGACTAGCGGGAGAAAGGTCCTACAATGAGCAGTTCTTC	CASSLKIGLAGERSYNEQFF